These 15 T cell receptor beta chains came from one sample sequenced in a study of breast tumors, draining lymph nodes, adjacent tissues. The lymph nodes were axillary draining lymph nodes from breast cancer patients. TCRdb redid the calling of the multiplex PCR reads with MiXCR, one entry per CDR3 protein. The table shows approximately 250,000 distinct CDR3 sequences, with about 34% occurring only once. Specimen: axillary lymph node tissue. These receptors all come from a female donor with breast cancer. Some clones in this sample may be carry-over from other donors' samples.

As regards this clonotype: The germline gene is not matched at one end of the junction; a read error may be the cause. The J gene is TRBJ1-5, the V gene TRBV20-1, with a weak D call TRBD1 (5 bases). CDR1 and CDR2 (germline): DFQATT, SNEGSKA (reference sequence). The CDR3 sequence is 15 residues long. The CDR3 spells CSVRGARGGTQPQHF. CDR3 nucleotide sequence: TGCAGTGTTAGAGGGGCGCGGGGAGGGACTCAGCCCCAGCATTTT.

To note about this clonotype: Being one base from a much bigger clone, this may be a read error. The chain uses TRBV19 and TRBJ2-1; a possible D gene is TRBD2 (6 bases). CDR3 length: 15 residues. CDR1 LNHDA and CDR2 SQIVND come from the germline V gene (reference sequence). With 3 bases removed from V and 6 bases from J, the gap between germline ends came to 15 bases. The CDR3 is CASSMADSGCNEQFF. CDR3 in DNA: TGTGCCAGTAGTATGGCGGATAGCGGATGCAATGAGCAGTTCTTC.

This clonotype was recorded many times. The chain joins TRBV19 to TRBJ1-2; TRBD1 agrees at 7 bases. With 7 bases clipped from V and 2 bases from J, the junction kept 4 bases outside the gene matches. Germline loops: CDR1 LNHDA, CDR2 SQIVND (reference sequence). The CDR3 runs to 13 residues. CDR3 sequence (DNA): TGTGCCAGTACAGGGACAGCAAACTATGGCTACACCTTC. Its translation: CASTGTANYGYTF.

The chain recombines TRBV4-1 with TRBJ2-7, with 7 bases that match TRBD1. Per the germline V gene, CDR1 is MGHRA and CDR2 is YSYEKL. The CDR3 has 14 amino acids. V dropped 1 base and J dropped 2; count of bases not matched to a gene: 2. This CDR3 is CASSQGTGTYEQYF. The CDR3, as DNA: TGCGCCAGCAGCCAAGGGACAGGAACCTACGAGCAGTACTTC.

This clonotype was seen repeatedly, ten times or more. V gene TRBV24-1 combines with J gene TRBJ1-5, with D hard to call. This CDR3 has 12 residues. Trimming cost V 5 bases and J 6 bases, with 7 bases left between them. Germline V gene lookup returns CDR1 KGHDR and CDR2 SFDVKD. This CDR3 is CATSGGGQPQHF. As DNA, the CDR3 is TGTGCCACCAGTGGGGGTGGTCAGCCCCAGCATTTT.

This clonotype occurred once. The CDR3 DNA reads as TGCAGTGCTAGAGTTGGGGGGCAGTTATACAATGGCTACACCTTC. Protein product: CSARVGGQLYNGYTF. The genes are TRBV20-1 and TRBJ1-2, with TRBD1 as a possible D gene (6 bases). This CDR3 region has 15 residues. Germline-derived CDR1 and CDR2 are DFQATT and SNEGSKA (reference sequence). The V end was cut by 1 base, the J end by 6 bases, with 18 bases between.

This clonotype was recorded at least ten times. The V call is TRBV5-1, the J call TRBJ2-1; unclear D gene. Trimming cost V 0 bases and J 4 bases, with 5 bases left between them. CDR1 and CDR2 from the germline V gene are SGHRS and YFSETQ. The CDR3 spans 13 residues. The CDR3 DNA is TGCGCCAGCAGCTTGGGCCCTTACAATGAGCAGTTCTTC. Translating gives CASSLGPYNEQFF.

Ten or more counts support this clonotype. This sequence joins TRBV19 and TRBJ1-2; maybe TRBD1 (6 bases). The length of the CDR3 is 12 residues. The germline V and J ends were trimmed by 10 bases and 2 bases, with 11 bases remaining between them. Germline V lookup: CDR1 LNHDA, CDR2 SQIVND (reference sequence). The CDR3 region is CATEQGNYGYTF. The CDR3 nucleotides read TGTGCCACGGAACAGGGAAACTATGGCTACACCTTC.

The table lists this clonotype with a few counts. The chain combines TRBV5-6 with TRBJ2-5; D is uncertain. CDR3 length equals 13 residues. Trimming shortened V by 0 bases and J by 7 bases, and 10 bases separated the two germline ends. Germline V gene data show CDR1 as SGHDT and CDR2 as YYEEEE. The DNA for the CDR3 is TGTGCCAGCAGCTTGGTAAGCGCCGGGACCCAGTACTTC. Residues: CASSLVSAGTQYF.

This clonotype was observed at least ten times. This chain uses TRBV7-9 with TRBJ2-1, with a possible D match to TRBD1 (5 bases). Germline assignment: CDR1 SEHNR and CDR2 FQNEAQ (reference sequence). The CDR3 spans 13 residues. Trimming took off 4 bases at V and 4 bases at J, with 8 bases between the two ends. CDR3 residues: CASSSTGYNEQFF. The DNA for the CDR3 is TGTGCCAGCAGCTCAACAGGTTACAATGAGCAGTTCTTC.

About this clonotype: This clone may be a read error of a much larger clone one base away. The CDR3 end shows no conserved phenylalanine or tryptophan, and so a read error is likely. V is TRBV19 and J is TRBJ2-6; no reliable D call. Trimming cost V 7 bases and J 0 bases, with 13 bases left between them. This CDR3 has 16 amino acids. Germline V CDR1 and CDR2: LNHDA, SQIVND (reference sequence). CDR3 in DNA: TGTGCCAGTATCTCGAGAGCCTTCTCTGGGGCCAACGTCCTGACTTCC. Translating it yields CASISRAFSGANVLTS.

Notes on this clonotype: This CDR3 fails to terminate in the conserved phenylalanine or tryptophan, so it likely reflects a read error. The DNA is omitted, as the CDR3 cannot be located on it reliably, and the CDR3 follows TCRdb's listing. J is TRBJ2-5 and V is TRBV15; the table calls TRBD1, which could not be checked here. Germline assignment: CDR1 LNHNV and CDR2 YYDKDF (reference sequence). Ends included, the CDR3 has 19 residues. CDR3 loop: CATSSQDRGYGNYGYTFGS.

This clonotype was counted ten times or more. This sequence joins TRBV5-8 and TRBJ1-2; a possible D gene is TRBD1 (5 bases). CDR1 and CDR2 (germline): SGHTS, YDEGEE. V was cut by 3 bases and J by 4 bases, with 25 bases left in between. The CDR3 loop spans 18 amino acids. CDR3 in DNA: TGTGCCAGCAGCTACCGACCACTGACAAGGCCCGGGGGCTATGGCTACACCTTC. It encodes CASSYRPLTRPGGYGYTF.

The chain has TRBV5-4 and TRBJ2-7; D unclear. Germline V gene sequence: CDR1 SGHNT, CDR2 YYREEE (reference sequence). Trimming left V 4 bases short and J 5 bases short, with 13 bases between. The CDR3 consists of 13 residues. This CDR3 is CASSPSSVNEQYF. DNA of the CDR3: TGTGCCAGCAGCCCCTCGTCGGTGAACGAGCAGTACTTC.

A note on this clonotype: It may be a read error: a sequence one base away is much more abundant. The chain uses TRBV6-1 and TRBJ2-7; TRBD1 aligns across 7 bases. The V gene's germline CDR1 is MNHNS and CDR2 SASEGT. The CDR3 loop spans 11 amino acids. Here the CDR3 reads CTSRQGYEQYF. CDR3 in DNA: TGTACCAGCCGACAGGGCTACGAGCAGTACTTC.